The T cell receptor beta chain described here comes from a study of shared clonotypes between healthy human individuals. Findings and caveats of the study: Genetic and exposure-history diversity was limited by the few donors.

Researchers partitioned CD4+ cells into CD45RA+ naive and CD45RA-negative memory subsets. The protocol was immunoSEQ multiplex PCR, while the TCRdb copy is restricted to in-frame clones and leaves out a portion. The table records about 1.1 million clones, around 77% of them present only once. Germline CDR1 reads SGHTA; CDR2 reads FQGTGA. The V end lost 4 bases, the J end lost 3 bases, and 12 bases lay between the germline ends. The CDR3 spans 15 residues. Notes on this clone: Its antigen is unidentified.

The genes are TRBV7-3 and TRBJ2-2; maybe TRBD1 (5 bases). What was sequenced was memory CD4+ T cells from PBMCs. The subset was: CD45RA-negative fraction. The receptor comes from a man between 18 and 29 years old in good health. Some clones in this sample may be carry-over from other donors' samples. This CDR3 is CASSYATGHTGELFF. The CDR3 coding sequence is TGTGCCAGCAGCTACGCTACAGGCCACACCGGGGAGCTGTTTTTT.